The TCR beta chain described here comes from a study of blood T cell repertoires in COVID-19. Study-wide context: Material from acute and convalescent COVID-19 was sourced from the United States, Italy and Spain. In each case, the material was cDNA or gDNA derived from T cells, B-cell-depleted T cells, or PBMCs.

Germline values: CDR1 MNHEY, CDR2 SVGAGI. V was pared by 2 bases and J by 7 bases, with 11 bases between. The CDR3 length is 14 residues. Per the authors' pipeline: Nucleated cell counts were estimated from reference gene primer amplification. Only in-frame clones appear in the TCRdb table, and some are missing; sequencing was by immunoSEQ multiplex PCR. The V and J calls and clone size are taken from that table; D and trimming were inferred from the DNA. This sample has about 130,000 clones, with almost 85% found just once. The sequence derives from a woman between 25 and 40 years old who had recovered from COVID-19. The chain has TRBV6-5 and TRBJ1-4, with a tentative D call TRBD1 (5 bases). Sequencing used peripheral blood. The CDR3 protein is CASSYGTGLEKLFF. Written as DNA, the CDR3 is TGTGCCAGCAGTTACGGGACGGGACTTGAAAAACTGTTTTTT.